The present T cell receptor beta chain was sequenced within a study of beta chain features in type 1 diabetes. Study background: The examined sorted cells totaled some 99 million across samples. Study-level points and caveats: TCRB CDR3 length was moderately but significantly reduced in all four CD4+ subsets of Type 1 diabetes patients. A pattern of fewer insertions and more deletions at VDJ junctions was seen in type 1 diabetes patients.

This clone has more than one count but fewer than ten. Its antigen is not known. The germline V and J ends were trimmed by 4 bases and 2 bases, with 19 bases remaining between them. The length of the CDR3 is 17 residues. Germline lookup yields CDR1 SGHTA and CDR2 FQGNSA. Expressed TCRB transcripts were sequenced because the isolated RNA had all been reverse transcribed beforehand. Using immunoSEQ multiplex PCR, the repertoire was profiled, and TCRdb retains in-frame clones only, with some absent. Of over 650,000 clones in the sample, around 15% are singletons; the top ten hold 0.03% to 0.045%. V gene TRBV7-2 combines with J gene TRBJ2-3; D may match TRBD1 or TRBD2 (6 bases each). Sequenced sample: naive CD4+ T cells from blood. This clonotype was sampled from a man aged 18-30 years with type 1 diabetes. CDR3 DNA: TGTGCCAGCAGCTCCGGCGTAGGGGGGATTCACACAGATACGCAGTATTTT. Translation: CASSSGVGGIHTDTQYF.